These T cell receptor beta chains were read from a single sample in a study of CD8+ T cells in alopecia areata. The table came from immunoSEQ multiplex PCR; TCRdb's copy has only in-frame clones and leaves some out. The sample includes roughly 190,000 clones, 64% seen only once; the top ten take approximately 1.2%. The sequenced sample was CD4+ T cells sorted from blood, obtained between weeks 49 and 50, from a patient treated with tofacitinib. All receptors come from a human donor with alopecia areata. Both conserved end residues are part of each CDR3. Fields, in order: V gene, CDR3 protein.

v_gene: TRBV18; CDR3aa: CASSLGTSYGYTF
v_gene: TRBV30; CDR3aa: CAWSGTETQYF
v_gene: TRBV30; CDR3aa: CAWRTGTGGYSSPLHF
v_gene: TRBV29-1; CDR3aa: CSVARPLNTEAFF
v_gene: TRBV29-1; CDR3aa: CSVAGVAAWGTGTYEQYF
v_gene: TRBV2; CDR3aa: CASMGQGTDIQYF
v_gene: TRBV29-1; CDR3aa: CSVEEVSEAQYF
v_gene: TRBV7-6; CDR3aa: CASSSMTARETQYF
v_gene: TRBV19; CDR3aa: CASRGDRYYGYTF
v_gene: TRBV20-1; CDR3aa: CSASWDREAFF
v_gene: TRBV5-6; CDR3aa: CASILGTGGDEQFF
v_gene: TRBV29-1; CDR3aa: CSALGGGAGEQFF
v_gene: TRBV29-1; CDR3aa: CSVENSQGFSEQFF
v_gene: TRBV4-3; CDR3aa: CASSRGGDYLSTDTQYF
v_gene: TRBV30; CDR3aa: CAWSPDMTGNGYTF
v_gene: TRBV2; CDR3aa: CASRAQGNSGANVLTF
v_gene: TRBV6-1; CDR3aa: CASSESGVNIQYF
v_gene: TRBV5-4; CDR3aa: CASSGSGPAYEQYF
v_gene: TRBV10-3; CDR3aa: CAISPIGTTNYGYTF
v_gene: TRBV6-6; CDR3aa: CASRPQGNTEAFF
v_gene: TRBV5-1; CDR3aa: CASRAGSYGYTF
v_gene: TRBV7-2; CDR3aa: CASSYPGTGYGYTF
v_gene: TRBV12-5; CDR3aa: CASGLGIRGQSEAFF
v_gene: TRBV4-3; CDR3aa: CASSQARAANYGYTF
v_gene: TRBV4-2; CDR3aa: CASSQGRFSGGGSSYNEQFF
v_gene: TRBV18; CDR3aa: CASSASPGNEQFF
v_gene: TRBV29-1; CDR3aa: CSVGQLSTEAFF
v_gene: TRBV10-3; CDR3aa: CAISEGGTNTEAFF
v_gene: TRBV10-1; CDR3aa: CASSTDQNTEAFF
v_gene: TRBV30; CDR3aa: CAWGRDRPNMEAFF
v_gene: TRBV29-1; CDR3aa: CSVHQGANTEAFF
v_gene: TRBV29-1; CDR3aa: CSVEEGRGYTF
v_gene: TRBV25-1; CDR3aa: CASSGPRTEAFF
v_gene: TRBV29-1; CDR3aa: CSVASGAHEQFF
v_gene: TRBV18; CDR3aa: CASSPGTENQPQHF
v_gene: TRBV29-1; CDR3aa: CSVGGLGNEQYF
v_gene: TRBV4-1; CDR3aa: CASSQYPDSYEQYF
v_gene: TRBV29-1; CDR3aa: CSVVRGQSNYGYTF
v_gene: TRBV29-1; CDR3aa: CSVDRDSTIYF
v_gene: TRBV29-1; CDR3aa: CSVVGQGVGEQYF
v_gene: TRBV14; CDR3aa: CASSHSETQYF